One TCR beta chain is described in this entry. This entry is derived from a study of blood T cell repertoires in COVID-19. Study background: Acute and convalescent COVID-19 samples came from the United States, Italy and Spain. PBMCs, B-cell-depleted T cells, or T cells provided the cDNA or gDNA that made up the material.

V lost 0 bases and J 0 bases, leaving 9 bases between the germline ends. The CDR3 totals 16 residues. The germline CDR1 and CDR2 sequences are MGHRA and YSYEKL. Authors' methods: Cell counts per sample came from amplifying reference gene primers. Here immunoSEQ multiplex PCR was the method, and the copy in TCRdb shows in-frame clones only, minus some. D and trimming come from the DNA, and the V and J calls and clone size come from that table. The sample includes around 87,000 clones, about 77% of them seen just once. This TCR was sampled from a human donor in a cohort sampled during active COVID-19. The chain carries TRBV4-1 and TRBJ1-5; no reliable D call. Sample: peripheral blood. CDR3 region: CASSQDGGDSNQPQHF. For the CDR3, the DNA is TGCGCCAGCAGCCAAGACGGAGGTGATAGCAATCAGCCCCAGCATTTT.